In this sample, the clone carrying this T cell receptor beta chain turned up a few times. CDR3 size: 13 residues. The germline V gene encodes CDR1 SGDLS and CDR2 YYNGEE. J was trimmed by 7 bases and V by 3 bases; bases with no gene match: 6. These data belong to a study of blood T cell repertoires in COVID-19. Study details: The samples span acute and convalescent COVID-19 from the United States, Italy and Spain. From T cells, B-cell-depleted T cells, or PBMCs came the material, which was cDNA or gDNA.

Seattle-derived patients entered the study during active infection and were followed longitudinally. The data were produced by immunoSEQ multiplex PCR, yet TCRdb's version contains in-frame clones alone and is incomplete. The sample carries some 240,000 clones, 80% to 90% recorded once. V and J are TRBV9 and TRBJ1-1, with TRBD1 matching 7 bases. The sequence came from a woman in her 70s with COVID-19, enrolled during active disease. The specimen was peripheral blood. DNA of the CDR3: TGTGCCAGCAGCGGACAGGGCTCGGGTGAAGCTTTCTTT. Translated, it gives CASSGQGSGEAFF.